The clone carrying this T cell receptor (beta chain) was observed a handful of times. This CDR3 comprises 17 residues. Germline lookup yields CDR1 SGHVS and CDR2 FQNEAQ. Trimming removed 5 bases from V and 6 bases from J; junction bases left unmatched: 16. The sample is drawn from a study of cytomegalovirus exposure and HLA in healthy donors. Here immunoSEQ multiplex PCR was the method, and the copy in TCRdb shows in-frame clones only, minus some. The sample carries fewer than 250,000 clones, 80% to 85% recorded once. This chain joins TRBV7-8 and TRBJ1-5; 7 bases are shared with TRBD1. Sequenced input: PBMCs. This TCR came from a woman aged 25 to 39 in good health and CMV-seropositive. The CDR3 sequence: CASSQRMNRGQGQPQHF. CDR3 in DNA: TGTGCCAGCAGCCAGAGAATGAACAGGGGTCAAGGTCAGCCCCAGCATTTT.